This T cell receptor beta chain was obtained from a study of T cell changes during pregnancy in multiple sclerosis. The protocol was immunoSEQ multiplex PCR, while the TCRdb copy is restricted to in-frame clones and leaves out a portion. The profile shows about 110,000 clones, roughly nine tenths of them singletons. Germline CDR1 is WSHSY and CDR2 is SAAADI. Trimming cost V 5 bases and J 5 bases; bases outside gene matches: 9. CDR3 length: 16 amino acids. The rearrangement uses TRBV10-2 and TRBJ2-2, with 9 bases identical to TRBD1. Sequences were derived from peripheral blood, sampled in the third trimester of pregnancy. The clonotype was recovered from a female donor with multiple sclerosis, enrolled in a pregnancy study. The CDR3 DNA is TGCGCCAGCAGTCCGTTGGACAGGGGTAGAACCGGGGAGCTGTTTTTT. Its translation is CASSPLDRGRTGELFF.